Below, 10 T cell receptor beta chains from the same sample are listed, as sequenced in a study of CD8 T cells in ankylosing spondylitis. TCRdb reanalysed the 5' RACE reads using MiXCR and keeps one entry per CDR3 protein. The sample yields 130,000 or so distinct CDR3 sequences, more than 15% seen once. The antigens of these receptors remain unknown. Broader study findings: A motif of roughly 8 highly homologous TCR beta variants was seen as apparently characteristic of ankylosing spondylitis blood.

The sample comprised blood, either unsorted or a sorted T cell fraction (not recorded which). All receptors come from a male donor with ankylosing spondylitis.

There are many counts of this clonotype. The V and J genes are TRBV4-1 and TRBJ2-7, with a possible D match to TRBD2 (5 bases). Looked up from germline, CDR1 is MGHRA and CDR2 is YSYEKL. Trimming took 4 bases from V and 0 from J, leaving 13 bases between them. This CDR3 spans 15 amino acids. Here the CDR3 reads CASSLTAASSYEQYF. Here the CDR3 DNA reads TGCGCCAGCAGCCTCACAGCGGCTAGCTCCTACGAGCAGTACTTC.

This clonotype has only a few counts. The chain links TRBV7-9 to TRBJ2-1, with 8 bases fitting TRBD2. CDR1 and CDR2 from the germline V gene are SEHNR and FQNEAQ (reference sequence). This CDR3 region has 16 residues. V lost 2 bases, J lost 5 bases, and 8 bases stayed unmatched. CDR3 nucleotides: TGTGCCAGCAGCTTAACCCAAGCGGGAGCAGACAATGAGCAGTTCTTC. This encodes CASSLTQAGADNEQFF.

This clonotype has a count of ten or more. The J gene is TRBJ1-1, the V gene TRBV2, with D unclear. The CDR3 has 16 amino acids. Trimming shortened V by 7 bases and J by 0 bases, and 18 bases separated the two germline ends. Per the germline V gene, CDR1 is SNHLY and CDR2 is FYNNEI. CDR3 bases: TGTGCCAGCAAGTCCCAAGAAGGCGGATTGAACACTGAAGCTTTCTTT. It codes for CASKSQEGGLNTEAFF.

The chain employs TRBV5-6 and TRBJ1-5; 9 nucleotides match TRBD1. With 2 bases clipped from V and 7 bases from J, the junction kept 4 bases outside the gene matches. The CDR3 is 14 residues long. Per the germline V gene, CDR1 is SGHDT and CDR2 is YYEEEE. The CDR3 spells CASSFGTGRQPQHF. The CDR3 coding sequence is TGTGCCAGCAGCTTCGGGACAGGGCGGCAGCCCCAGCATTTT.

The J gene is TRBJ2-7, the V gene TRBV9; 9 bases align to TRBD2. Germline CDR1 SGDLS, CDR2 YYNGEE. This CDR3 region has 14 residues. V lost 0 bases and J lost 7; bases outside the gene matches: 5. CDR3 loop: CASSVGGGAREQYF. The CDR3, as DNA: TGTGCCAGCAGCGTAGGCGGGGGGGCGCGGGAGCAGTACTTC.

In this sample, this clonotype turned up a few times. The chain combines TRBV5-1 with TRBJ2-7, with 9 nucleotides matching TRBD1. Unmatched junction bases numbered 6, after V lost 4 bases and J lost 1 base. CDR3 size: 15 residues. Germline-derived CDR1 and CDR2 are SGHRS and YFSETQ. The DNA of the CDR3 is TGCGCCAGCAGCCACCGGGACAGGGAGTCCTACGAGCAGTACTTC. It codes for CASSHRDRESYEQYF.

This clonotype was observed a few times. This sequence joins TRBV27 and TRBJ2-3, with D possibly TRBD1 on 5 matching bases. The CDR3 is 12 residues long. V dropped 6 bases and J dropped 5 bases, with 9 bases sitting between them. Germline CDR1 is MNHEY and CDR2 is SMNVEV (reference sequence). As DNA, the CDR3 is TGTGCCAGCAGGCTAGGGGTAGATACGCAGTATTTT. Its protein product is CASRLGVDTQYF.

This chain connects TRBV2 to TRBJ1-1; TRBD1 aligns across 7 bases. Germline CDR1 and CDR2: SNHLY and FYNNEI. This CDR3 has 12 amino acids. The J segment lost 5 bases and the V segment lost 9 bases, leaving 6 bases of the junction unmatched. CDR3 coding DNA: TGTGCCAGTTCGGACAGGAAGACTGAAGCTTTCTTT. Translated: CASSDRKTEAFF.

This chain joins TRBV4-1 and TRBJ2-1; D remains unclear. This CDR3 is built from 20 residues. The germline V gene has CDR1 MGHRA and CDR2 YSYEKL. The V and J ends lost 0 bases and 2 bases respectively, with 23 bases between them. CDR3 nucleotides: TGCGCCAGCAGCCAAGATTTTGGCCCAACCGCCCCGTGGCCCTACAATGAGCAGTTCTTC. This sequence encodes CASSQDFGPTAPWPYNEQFF.

This clonotype occurred many times. V usage is TRBV29-1 and J usage is TRBJ2-1, with TRBD2 as a possible D gene (5 bases). CDR1 is SQVTM, CDR2 ANQGSEA, per germline. This CDR3 contains 12 residues. Trimming shortened V by 4 bases and J by 5 bases, and 9 bases separated the two germline ends. The DNA for the CDR3 is TGCAGCGTTGCAAGGGAGCACAATGAGCAGTTCTTC. Amino acid sequence: CSVAREHNEQFF.